The rows below give T cell receptor beta chains drawn from one sample of a study of PD-1 blockade in classical Hodgkin lymphoma. Assay: immunoSEQ multiplex PCR; the TCRdb copy retains only in-frame clones and omits some. This table has about 11,000 clones, 82% appearing once. The source was peripheral blood mononuclear cells (PBMCs), collected before the second cycle of nivolumab. Receptors originate from a human donor with classical Hodgkin lymphoma. CDR3s leave out the opening cysteine and the closing phenylalanine or tryptophan.

TRBV27	TRBJ2-3	14	ASSFVRGPSTDTQY
TRBV27	TRBJ2-5	11	ASTPSGGETQY
TRBV6-1	TRBJ2-7	14	ASSEYLRDRGGEQY
TRBV10-2	TRBJ1-1	10	ASRGVYTEAF
TRBV5-4	TRBJ2-3	14	ASSIGTSGITDTQY
TRBV27	TRBJ2-7	13	ASSTGTSGRSEQY
TRBV7-2	NA	13	ASSSYLADSYEQY
TRBV5-8	TRBJ2-3	13	ASSSGNSLTDTQY
TRBV5-6	TRBJ2-5	14	ASSFPPGAREETQY
TRBV5-1	TRBJ2-7	10	ASSLDGYEQY
TRBV4-3	TRBJ2-7	15	ASSQESRQFGAYEQY
TRBV6-5	TRBJ1-6	13	ASSRQGIDNSPLH
TRBV2	TRBJ1-4	11	ASSEMAREKLF
TRBV5-4	TRBJ2-5	13	ASSYAGKYQETQY
TRBV6-1	TRBJ2-7	13	ASSDRPEGGYEQY
TRBV7-9	TRBJ2-1	14	ASSQIGTSGLNEQF
TRBV20-1	TRBJ1-2	9	SAPDFYGYT
TRBV5-1	TRBJ2-2	13	ASSLGLAGGRGLF